The entry below describes one TCR beta chain. The antigen it recognizes is unknown. Base qualities are not at hand, and no much larger clone is one base apart. Systemically healthy Caucasian individuals from Russia, some 36 in total and aged roughly 6 to 95 years, were included as donors. Around 9.8 milliliters of peripheral blood were collected from each donor into EDTA-treated Vacutainer tubes. Ficoll-Paque density-gradient centrifugation was used to isolate PBMCs, with at least 7 million per sample. Total RNA was extracted from PBMCs with Trizol reagent, with at least 5.5 micrograms obtained per sample. For every donor, flow cytometry on a PBMC aliquot measured the percentage of naive CD45RAhigh/CD27high T cells. The sample originates from a study of blood T cells in healthy people across ages (dated by TCRdb to between 2014 and 2017). Turning to the overall study: In model experiments, template switching captured roughly one uniquely barcoded TCR beta cDNA molecule for every two T cells. For two donors (one aged 18 to 30 and one aged 80 or older), the study analyzed two additional independent replicas of 1 million unique cDNA reads from the same blood draw. To track age-related changes in TCR beta repertoire diversity, the study relied on deep sequencing normalized with unique cDNA molecular identifiers. The donors were split into four age groups: young (average about 15 years), middle-aged (around 40), aged (over 55) and long-lived (roughly 77). What the research found in general, with its limitations: Because profiling used bulk unsorted PBMCs, naive and antigen-experienced compartments could not be compared conclusively. Because the CMV infection status of the donors was unknown, age-related changes in expanded clonotypes may potentially have been confounded. As age increased, observed TCR beta diversity per million T cells dropped in a roughly linear way, and a significant reduction was already evident by age 40. Compared with the aged group, the long-lived group had more naive CD4+ T cells, fewer expanded clones and increased TCR diversity, a pattern suggesting age selection. Estimates of total diversity based on one million sequenced T cells were regarded as lower bounds and as underestimates. The percentage of naive T cells measured by flow cytometry correlated strongly with observed TCR beta diversity.

The receptor library was made with 5' RACE. Sequenced on an Illumina HiSeq 2500. A second about 7 to 11 cycle PCR used a sample-barcoded 5' primer and a J-beta primer mix. Each TCR beta cDNA molecule received a unique molecular identifier from a template-switch 5' adaptor carrying 12 random nucleotides. At least 3 million CDR3-containing paired-end reads were obtained from each sample. The Mint cDNA synthesis kit, primed by a TRBC-specific oligonucleotide, was used to synthesize first-strand cDNA from all RNA. After uracil-DNA glycosylase treatment, a first 18-cycle PCR used universal primers M1SS and BC2_uni_R on all cDNA. The authors' analysis ran thus. Normalization of each sample was performed by random selection of 1 million high-quality reads, each carrying a distinct molecular identifier. Reads sharing molecular identifiers were discarded rather than binned into consensus sequences. MiTCR, set to a Q25 quality threshold and the strictest error-elimination algorithm, was used for CDR3 identification, clonotype clustering and error correction. A nonparametric unseen species model with Euler transformation was used to estimate a lower bound on total TCR beta diversity. Using fastp trimming at Q25 and MiXCR clonotype assembly, TCRdb reanalyzed the public sequencing data and kept in-frame beta chains. Rows merge per CDR3 protein into single entries with the most common DNA and genes. None of the V and J calls come from the authors' own analysis; TCRdb made them. The sample table records over a million distinct CDR3 sequences; around 25% of these occur just once. The leading ten clones occupy 0.75% of the sample.

Trimming at the junction amounts to 1 base on V and 4 bases on J, and the germline ends lie 4 bases apart. CDR1 and CDR2, per the germline V gene, are MDHEN and SYDVKM. The CDR3 runs 12 residues from the cysteine to the phenylalanine. This entry keeps only the CDR3 DNA: 36 bases, framed from base 1. This sample was shared with a second study, whose subject was T cells of mothers and their children. As the second paper documents: Nine systemically healthy Caucasian individuals served as donors, namely three mothers together with their six children. cDNA synthesis used all of the extracted RNA, with 1.5 ug of RNA in each 15 ul reaction. Sample barcodes and 2-4 random nucleotides were added via the M1S primer in the second PCR. Each mother yielded over 8.5 million TCR beta CDR3 reads and each child 3 million or so reads. Thymic selection shapes the output of TCR recombination in a similar way in related and unrelated pairs, and inherited differences have a minor effect. Related mother-child pairs always showed normalized repertoire overlap that was slightly higher than in unrelated mother-child pairs, though the difference was never significant. Persistent microchimeric T cell clones were not detected, at a sensitivity of approximately 100 clones per million clonotypes. The study used deep NGS to compare TCR beta repertoires of mothers and children, seeking features distinguishing related mother-child pairs from unrelated individuals. On average, the children were roughly 10 +/- 4 years old, while the mothers were approximately 40 +/- 4 years old. After adapter ligation was performed with NEBNext reagents, the libraries were sequenced on an Illumina HiSeq 2000 with 100+100 nt paired-end reads. Mother and child libraries were prepared a month apart and sequenced in separate runs to prevent cross-contamination. For each donor, between roughly 500,000 and 2,100,000 distinct TCR beta clonotypes were identified. Naive TCR beta clonotypes were estimated from low-frequency clonotypes matched to each donor's FACS-determined naive share, without sorting.

Material: blood. The sequence joins TRBV28 to TRBJ1-2; the D gene is not confidently resolved. This receptor was identified in a girl under 10 years old in good health. DNA sequence: TGTGCCAGCAGTTTATCGACCTATGGCTACACCTTC. It codes for CASSLSTYGYTF.